Listed here are 23 T cell receptor beta chains from one sample, sequenced in a study of shared clonotypes between healthy human individuals. This table comes from immunoSEQ multiplex PCR, and its TCRdb copy is limited to in-frame clones, with some not included. The sample lists hundreds of thousands of clones, more than 95% occurring once. CD45RO-negative, CCR7-positively selected cells formed the naive CD8 fraction, excluding terminally differentiated effector memory CD45RA+ cells. Sequenced material: naive CD8+ T cells sorted from blood. The receptors here all came from a man between 25 and 39 years old in good health.

The V and J genes are TRBV4-3 and TRBJ2-7; D not resolved. The CDR3 contains 14 residues. The germline gives CDR1 LGHNA, CDR2 YSLEER. Trimming removed 1 base at V and 2 bases at J, with 9 bases between. The CDR3 DNA sequence: TGCGCCAGCAGCCAAGCGTTAGGAACCTACGAGCAGTACTTC. Its translation: CASSQALGTYEQYF.

V usage is TRBV7-9 and J usage is TRBJ2-1; D tentatively fits TRBD1 or TRBD2 (5 bases each). The CDR3 is made up of 11 amino acids. The V gene's germline CDR1 is SEHNR and CDR2 FQNEAQ (reference sequence). V was shortened by 8 bases and J by 9 bases, with 11 bases between the two germline ends. CDR3 sequence (DNA): TGTGCCAGCCTGAGGGGCGCTGAGCAGTTCTTC. It encodes CASLRGAEQFF.

The chain links TRBV4-1 to TRBJ1-1; TRBD1 matches 9 bases. This CDR3 contains 20 residues. CDR1 is MGHRA, CDR2 YSYEKL, per germline. Trimming removed 0 bases from V and 0 bases from J; junction bases left unmatched: 14. CDR3 in DNA: TGCGCCAGCAGCCAAGAATTTACGAGGACAGGGGTGATTATGAACACTGAAGCTTTCTTT. Protein sequence: CASSQEFTRTGVIMNTEAFF.

The CDR3 DNA reads as TGTGCCAGCAGTCCAGGACTAGCGGGAGTTAATGAGCAGTTCTTC. Protein product: CASSPGLAGVNEQFF. This rearrangement joins TRBV28 to TRBJ2-1, with 13 positions matching TRBD2. The CDR3 is 15 amino acids. Germline lookup yields CDR1 MDHEN and CDR2 SYDVKM. J lost 7 bases, V lost 5 bases, and 5 bases had no gene match.

The rearrangement joins TRBV9 to TRBJ2-3; D unresolved. The CDR3 runs to 14 residues. Trimming removed 4 bases from V and 6 bases from J, with 15 bases in between. Germline values: CDR1 SGDLS, CDR2 YYNGEE. The CDR3 DNA sequence: TGTGCCAGCAGCCCCCCGTTCGTGGGTGATACGCAGTATTTT. This codes for CASSPPFVGDTQYF.

The rearrangement uses TRBV5-8 and TRBJ2-1, with 15 bases fitting TRBD2. CDR3 size: 15 residues. With V trimmed by 2 bases and J by 8 bases, 2 bases remained unmatched. CDR1 is SGHTS and CDR2 is YDEGEE in the germline V gene. The CDR3 region has the DNA TGTGCCAGCAGCTTCGGACTAGCGGGAGGGGATGAGCAGTTCTTC. It encodes CASSFGLAGGDEQFF. The full variable domain, rest sourced from reference TRBV5-8 and TRBJ2-1, is EAGVTQSPTHLIKTRGQQATLRCSPISGHTSVYWYQQALGLGLQFLLWYDEGEERNRGNFPPRFSGRQFPNYSSELNVNALELEDSALYLCASSFGLAGGDEQFFGPGTRLTVL.

This rearrangement joins TRBV18 to TRBJ2-5; the D gene is possibly TRBD2 (6 bases). The germline V gene encodes CDR1 KGHSH and CDR2 LQKENI. This CDR3 has 13 residues. Trimming shortened V by 6 bases and J by 5 bases, and 13 bases separated the two germline ends. CDR3 sequence: CASSPTSLETQYF. Here the CDR3 DNA reads TGTGCCAGCTCGCCCACTAGCCTGGAGACCCAGTACTTC.

This clone was seen only once. V and J are TRBV25-1 and TRBJ2-7; D not certain. V was shortened by 4 bases and J by 9 bases, with 22 bases between the two germline ends. The CDR3 loop spans 15 amino acids. Germline CDR1 is MGHDK and CDR2 is SYGVNS. CDR3 residues: CASSGPGWTVYGQYF. The CDR3 DNA sequence: TGTGCCAGCAGTGGCCCCGGTTGGACGGTTTATGGGCAGTACTTC.

The rearrangement uses TRBV7-2 and TRBJ2-2; D is possibly TRBD2 (6 bases). Trimming stripped 2 bases from V and 3 bases from J, with 13 bases between. The CDR3 is 16 residues long. Per the germline V gene, CDR1 is SGHTA and CDR2 is FQGNSA. CDR3 amino acids: CASSLRAGPYTGELFF. In DNA, the CDR3 is TGTGCCAGCAGCTTACGGGCGGGGCCTTACACCGGGGAGCTGTTTTTT.

V is TRBV27 and J is TRBJ2-3; 9 positions match TRBD2. CDR1 is MNHEY and CDR2 is SMNVEV in the germline V gene (reference sequence). The CDR3 is 16 residues long. The junction had 6 bases not matched to a gene; V was cut back by 0 bases and J by 5 bases. CDR3 in amino acids: CASSLSGGRAGDTQYF. The CDR3 DNA follows: TGTGCCAGCAGTTTATCCGGCGGGAGGGCCGGAGATACGCAGTATTTT.

The chain recombines TRBV30 with TRBJ2-7, with 11 nucleotides matching TRBD2. CDR1 is GTSNPN, CDR2 SVGIG, per germline (reference sequence). Unmatched junction bases numbered 3, after V lost 0 bases and J lost 8 bases. The CDR3 sequence is 13 residues long. CDR3 loop: CAWSVLAGVQQYF. In nucleotides, the CDR3 is TGTGCCTGGAGTGTACTAGCGGGAGTTCAGCAGTACTTC.

This chain uses TRBV27 with TRBJ1-2; D unclear. V dropped 6 bases and J dropped 0 bases, with 11 bases sitting between them. CDR1 and CDR2 from the germline V gene are MNHEY and SMNVEV (reference sequence). The CDR3 spans 14 residues. The CDR3 sequence is CASRVLGTNYGYTF. In nucleotides, the CDR3 is TGTGCCAGCAGGGTCCTTGGGACTAACTATGGCTACACCTTC.

The chain employs TRBV9 and TRBJ1-4, with a tentative D call TRBD1 (5 bases). With 0 bases removed from V and 5 bases from J, the gap between germline ends came to 11 bases. CDR1 and CDR2 (germline): SGDLS, YYNGEE. The CDR3 length is 15 residues. The CDR3 DNA is TGTGCCAGCAGCGTAGTGGGGACCCCGAATGAAAAACTGTTTTTT. It encodes CASSVVGTPNEKLFF.

The V call is TRBV14, the J call TRBJ1-5, with TRBD1 identical over 7 bases. Germline loops: CDR1 SGHDN, CDR2 FVKESK. Unmatched junction bases numbered 9, after V lost 4 bases and J lost 6 bases. This CDR3 spans 15 amino acids. CDR3 residues: CASSRTGAQGQPQHF. CDR3 bases: TGTGCCAGCAGCCGCACAGGGGCGCAGGGTCAGCCCCAGCATTTT.

This clone was seen only once. The genes are TRBV6-5 and TRBJ1-1; D is undetermined. Germline V gene data show CDR1 as MNHEY and CDR2 as SVGAGI. The CDR3 runs 13 residues. Between the trimmed V and J ends, which lost 0 bases and 7 bases, there was a span of 9 bases. CDR3 DNA sequence: TGTGCCAGCAGTTACTCTGCAGAGTATGAAGCTTTCTTT. Protein: CASSYSAEYEAFF.

The rearrangement joins TRBV7-8 to TRBJ1-1; D ambiguous. The CDR3 is 14 amino acids. With 3 bases removed from V and 2 bases from J, the gap between germline ends came to 10 bases. Germline loops: CDR1 SGHVS, CDR2 FQNEAQ. The CDR3, as DNA: TGTGCCAGCAGCTTGTCCCGGGGTAACACTGAAGCTTTCTTT. It codes for CASSLSRGNTEAFF. The full variable domain, rest sourced from reference TRBV7-8 and TRBJ1-1, is GAGVSQSPRYKVAKRGQDVALRCDPISGHVSLFWYQQALGQGPEFLTYFQNEAQLDKSGLPSDRFFAERPEGSVSTLKIQRTQQEDSAVYLCASSLSRGNTEAFFGQGTRLTVV.

V is TRBV29-1 and J is TRBJ1-2; D not resolved. The CDR3 is made up of 17 amino acids. Germline V CDR1 and CDR2: SQVTM, ANQGSEA. The V end lost 0 bases, the J end lost 0 bases, and 17 bases lay between the germline ends. The CDR3 coding sequence is TGCAGCGTTGAAGATCGCCGACCTTCCCCAACTAACTATGGCTACACCTTC. Its protein is CSVEDRRPSPTNYGYTF.

The rearrangement links TRBV5-1 to TRBJ2-6; maybe TRBD2 (5 bases). Germline CDR1 reads SGHRS; CDR2 reads YFSETQ. The CDR3 has 18 residues. V shed 7 bases and J shed 0 bases, with 20 bases lying between them. The CDR3 region has the DNA TGCGCCAGCGCCGTCCCCCGAGCGGTTGACTCTGGGGCCAACGTCCTGACTTTC. It yields the protein CASAVPRAVDSGANVLTF. The full variable domain, with the rest looked up from reference TRBV5-1 and TRBJ2-6, is KAGVTQTPRYLIKTRGQQVTLSCSPISGHRSVSWYQQTPGQGLQFLFEYFSETQRNKGNFPGRFSGRQFSNSRSEMNVSTLELGDSALYLCASAVPRAVDSGANVLTFGAGSRLTVL.

In this sample, this clone turned up a few times. The chain recombines TRBV7-9 with TRBJ1-2; TRBD1 matches at 8 bases. V dropped 5 bases and J dropped 7; count of bases not matched to a gene: 9. Looked up from germline, CDR1 is SEHNR and CDR2 is FQNEAQ (reference sequence). This CDR3 is built from 14 residues. The CDR3 nucleotides read TGTGCCAGCAGCAGAGGTGGACAGGGAGTTGGCTACACCTTC. This codes for CASSRGGQGVGYTF.

CDR3 sequence reads: CASSFSGRWGYNEQFF. As DNA, the CDR3 is TGTGCCAGCAGCTTTAGCGGGAGATGGGGATACAATGAGCAGTTCTTC. This sequence joins TRBV7-9 and TRBJ2-1; TRBD2 agrees at 9 bases. The CDR3 spans 16 residues. The V gene's germline CDR1 is SEHNR and CDR2 FQNEAQ (reference sequence). V shed 3 bases and J 4 bases; nucleotides not matched to a gene: 7.

The chain recombines TRBV7-9 with TRBJ2-1; 7 positions match TRBD1. Unmatched junction bases numbered 14, after V lost 5 bases and J lost 7 bases. Looked up from germline, CDR1 is SEHNR and CDR2 is FQNEAQ (reference sequence). The length of the CDR3 is 16 residues. The CDR3 protein is CASSPTPGGTRNEQFF. The DNA for the CDR3 is TGTGCCAGCAGCCCGACCCCAGGGGGAACACGGAATGAGCAGTTCTTC.

The V gene is TRBV9, the J gene TRBJ2-5; possible D gene TRBD1, 6 bases. Germline CDR1 reads SGDLS; CDR2 reads YYNGEE. V was pared by 1 base and J by 1 base, with 17 bases between. CDR3 length equals 17 residues. The DNA for the CDR3 is TGTGCCAGCAGCGTAAACGCAAAGGACAGCGGCCAAGAGACCCAGTACTTC. It is translated as CASSVNAKDSGQETQYF.

CDR3 amino acids: CASSSRRGEQYF. The CDR3 coding sequence is TGTGCCAGCAGCTCCAGACGTGGCGAGCAGTACTTC. The V call is TRBV7-2, the J call TRBJ2-7; D not resolved. Trimming shortened V by 4 bases and J by 6 bases, and 10 bases separated the two germline ends. The germline V gene has CDR1 SGHTA and CDR2 FQGNSA. The CDR3 spans 12 residues.